A single T cell receptor (beta chain) is shown here with its context. Ten or more counts support this clonotype. The specificity of this receptor is unknown. Base quality data are lacking; no much larger clone is found one base away. Preparation of the library involved 5' RACE. Sequencing relied on a NextSeq 500. Unique molecular identifiers were attached to individual cDNA molecules in the TCR library protocol so that sequencing error and PCR bias could be corrected. Both TCR alpha and beta chains were sequenced, and tight co-correlation was observed between alpha and beta sequence abundances in each sample. The original methods were these. Decombinator V4 was used to perform V gene, J gene and CDR3 annotation of TCR sequences. Expanded TCRs were defined as changing significantly between any two time points under a Poisson model with p below 0.0001. Abundances of TCRs were expressed as counts per million after normalisation to the total number of TCRs sequenced in each sample. MAIT TCRs were defined by TRAV1-2 paired with TRAJ12, TRAJ20 or TRAJ33, and iNKT TCRs by TRAV10 paired with TRAJ18. VDJdb, accessed on 1 November 2021, was searched for TCRs annotated for CMV, EBV and SARS-CoV-2, and TCRs annotated for more than one antigen were excluded. Through fastp at Q25 and MiXCR, TCRdb rebuilt clones from the public reads, retaining in-frame beta chains. Here each entry gathers all rows of one CDR3 protein and keeps the most common genes and DNA. Here the V and J calls rest on TCRdb's processing, not on the authors' analysis. The sample contains 25,000 to 35,000 distinct CDR3 sequences, around 5.3% of them found a single time. About 2.5% of the sample is taken by the ten largest.

The study was a case-control design nested within a healthcare worker cohort in London, UK, with weekly nasopharyngeal swab PCR tests and blood sampling. Healthcare workers were enrolled in the week of the UK lockdown, from 23 to 31 March 2020, and were followed every week for up to roughly 15 weeks. The germline ends are 5 bases apart after V is trimmed by 5 bases and J by 3 bases. The CDR3 holds 11 amino acids from the cysteine to the phenylalanine. Just the 33-base CDR3 DNA is kept, in frame starting at base 1. The germline V gene supplies CDR1 SGHTA and CDR2 FQGTGA. This sample was taken from a study of early T cells in non-severe SARS-CoV-2 infection (dated by TCRdb to about 2021). With respect to the entire study: TCR sequencing used bulk RNA from unsorted whole blood, so alpha and beta chains could not be paired. The study at large found these results: VDJdb matching was skewed toward anti-spike CD8 responses and likely underestimated virus-specific expansions, missing private and CD4 specificities.

This TCR was sampled from an adult who was a healthcare worker with PCR-confirmed SARS-CoV-2 infection or an uninfected control (not recorded which). This sequence uses TRBV7-3 and TRBJ2-7; confidence is insufficient to name the D gene. Sample: whole blood. CDR3 sequence: CASSLLYEQYF. Here is the DNA: TGTGCCAGCAGCCTCCTCTACGAGCAGTACTTC.